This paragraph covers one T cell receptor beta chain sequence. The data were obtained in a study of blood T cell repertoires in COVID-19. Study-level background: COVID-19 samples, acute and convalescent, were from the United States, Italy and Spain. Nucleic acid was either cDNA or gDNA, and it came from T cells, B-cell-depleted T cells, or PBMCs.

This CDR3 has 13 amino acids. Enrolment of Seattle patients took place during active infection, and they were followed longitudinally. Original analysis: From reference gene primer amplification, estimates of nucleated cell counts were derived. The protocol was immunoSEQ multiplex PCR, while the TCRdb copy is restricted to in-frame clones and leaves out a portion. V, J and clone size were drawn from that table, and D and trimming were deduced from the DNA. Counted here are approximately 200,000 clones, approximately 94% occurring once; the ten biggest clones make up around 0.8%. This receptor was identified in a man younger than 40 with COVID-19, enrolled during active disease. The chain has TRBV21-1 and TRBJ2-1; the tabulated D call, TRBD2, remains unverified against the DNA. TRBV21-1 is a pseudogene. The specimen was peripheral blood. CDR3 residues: CPLAGGVYNEQFF. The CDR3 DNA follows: TGCCCTTTGGCGGGGGGGGTATACAATGAGCAGTTCTTC.